This T cell receptor beta chain was identified in a study of control samples from healthy donors and cancer patients. Using immunoSEQ multiplex PCR, the repertoire was profiled, and TCRdb retains in-frame clones only, with some absent. The table records 80,000 or so clones, roughly 91% of them present only once. Trimming left V 7 bases short and J 7 bases short, with 5 bases between. Germline assignment: CDR1 DFQATT and CDR2 SNEGSKA (reference sequence). The CDR3 has 9 residues. The sequencing sample was made of blood. V is TRBV20-1 and J is TRBJ1-3; unclear D gene. This clonotype was obtained from a man aged 50 to 59 in good health. The CDR3 loop reads CSVLNTIYF. The CDR3, as DNA: TGCAGTGTACTTAACACCATATATTTT.